The 28 T cell receptor beta chains listed next were all sequenced from one sample in a study of CD8 T cells in Susac syndrome. RNA amounts of about 0.45 to 1 ug underwent reverse transcription with random hexamers. TCRdb analysed the immunoSEQ multiplex PCR reads with MiXCR anew, one entry per CDR3 protein. The data contain under 70,000 distinct CDR3 sequences, around 93% of them seen just once; the ten biggest clones take up less than 0.9%. The sample consisted of CD8+ T cells from PBMCs. These receptors came from a human donor with Susac syndrome.

CDR3 protein: CASSRPGQGENTEAFF. DNA of the CDR3: TGTGCCAGCAGTCGCCCGGGACAGGGGGAGAACACTGAAGCTTTCTTT. V usage is TRBV7-3 and J usage is TRBJ1-1; 11 bases line up with TRBD1. CDR1 SGHTA and CDR2 FQGTGA come from the germline V gene. J was trimmed by 1 base and V by 6 bases; bases with no gene match: 7. This CDR3 is built from 16 residues.

V usage is TRBV12-3 or TRBV12-4 and J usage is TRBJ1-2, with TRBD1 identical over 8 bases. J was trimmed by 4 bases and V by 5 bases; bases with no gene match: 9. The CDR3 is 15 amino acids. This chain's CDR3 is CASSPTDRGGYGYTF. CDR3 nucleotide sequence: TGTGCCAGCAGTCCTACAGACAGGGGAGGCTATGGCTACACCTTC.

This chain connects TRBV11-3 to TRBJ2-1; TRBD1 matches at 7 bases. The junction had 10 bases not matched to a gene; V was cut back by 5 bases and J by 3 bases. CDR1 is SGHNT and CDR2 is YENEEA in the germline V gene. This CDR3 region has 16 residues. The CDR3 reads CASSPRTGAGYNEQFF. CDR3 bases: TGTGCCAGCAGCCCCCGGACAGGCGCCGGCTACAATGAGCAGTTCTTC.

V and J are TRBV9 and TRBJ2-3; D call uncertain. Germline values: CDR1 SGDLS, CDR2 YYNGEE. The CDR3 runs 14 residues. V was shortened by 4 bases and J by 2 bases, with 11 bases between the two germline ends. CDR3 in DNA: TGTGCCAGCAGCCCCCGAGCCTTCACAGATACGCAGTATTTT. Its translation is CASSPRAFTDTQYF.

V is TRBV2 and J is TRBJ2-7, with a weak D call TRBD2 (5 bases). CDR3 length equals 13 residues. V gave up 8 bases and J gave up 0 bases, with 11 bases separating them. CDR1 and CDR2 from the germline V gene are SNHLY and FYNNEI. The CDR3 nucleotides are TGTGCCAGCTCTTCCGGGGACTCCTACGAGCAGTACTTC. Protein: CASSSGDSYEQYF.

The chain links TRBV4-1 to TRBJ2-1; 8 positions agree with TRBD2. Per germline, CDR1 MGHRA and CDR2 YSYEKL. With V trimmed by 1 base and J by 8 bases, 4 bases remained unmatched. The CDR3 is made up of 14 amino acids. This CDR3 reads CASSQAGGPYEQFF. The CDR3 DNA is TGCGCCAGCAGCCAAGCGGGGGGGCCTTATGAGCAGTTCTTC.

This clonotype appeared once. CDR3 protein: CSVEGHSGGITDTQYF. The CDR3 DNA is TGCAGCGTTGAAGGGCATAGCGGGGGGATTACAGATACGCAGTATTTT. V is TRBV29-1 and J is TRBJ2-3, with TRBD2 matching over 10 bases. J lost 3 bases, V lost 1 base, and 7 bases had no gene match. The germline V gene encodes CDR1 SQVTM and CDR2 ANQGSEA. The CDR3 consists of 16 residues.

The chain joins TRBV4-3 to TRBJ2-2; TRBD2 is a possible D gene (5 bases). V was clipped by 7 bases and J by 3 bases, with 12 bases between them. Germline CDR1 reads LGHNA; CDR2 reads YSLEER. The CDR3 length is 14 residues. Written as DNA, the CDR3 is TGCGCCAGCAACCGAGACTACGACACCGGGGAGCTGTTTTTT. It yields the protein CASNRDYDTGELFF.

Here the CDR3 reads CASQERGTYEQYF. CDR3 nucleotide sequence: TGTGCCAGCCAAGAGCGGGGGACCTACGAGCAGTACTTC. The genes are TRBV28 and TRBJ2-7, with 8 bases aligning to TRBD2. This CDR3 is 13 amino acids long. Trimming cost V 8 bases and J 2 bases; bases outside gene matches: 5. In germline, CDR1 is MDHEN, CDR2 SYDVKM.

The V call is TRBV20-1, the J call TRBJ2-1; 13 positions match TRBD2. Germline lookup yields CDR1 DFQATT and CDR2 SNEGSKA (reference sequence). The CDR3 covers 16 residues. V was pared by 0 bases and J by 7 bases, with 6 bases of the junction left unmatched. The CDR3 nucleotides read TGCAGTGCTAGAGATTGGACTAGCGGGGGAGGTAATGAGCAGTTCTTC. It codes for CSARDWTSGGGNEQFF.

The J gene is TRBJ2-3, the V gene TRBV7-9, with D possibly matching TRBD2 (6 bases). In germline, CDR1 is SEHNR, CDR2 FQNEAQ (reference sequence). V was shortened by 8 bases and J by 0 bases, with 12 bases between the two germline ends. The CDR3 sequence is 14 residues long. CDR3 coding DNA: TGTGCCAGCGGCCATAGCGGAAGCACAGATACGCAGTATTTT. It codes for CASGHSGSTDTQYF.

The chain employs TRBV27 and TRBJ1-2, with a possible D match to TRBD1 (5 bases). Per germline, CDR1 MNHEY and CDR2 SMNVEV (reference sequence). The V and J ends lost 7 bases and 5 bases respectively, with 14 bases between them. This CDR3 has 13 residues. The CDR3 DNA reads as TGTGCCAGCACACAGGAACTCGGGTATGGCTACACCTTC. Encoded protein: CASTQELGYGYTF.

The chain carries TRBV30 and TRBJ2-7, with D unclear. This CDR3 has 13 residues. The V and J ends lost 1 base and 3 bases respectively, with 10 bases between them. Germline CDR1 and CDR2: GTSNPN and SVGIG (reference sequence). CDR3 DNA sequence: TGTGCCTGGAGTGACAGTTTCCTCTACGAGCAGTACTTC. Translation: CAWSDSFLYEQYF.

V usage is TRBV5-4 and J usage is TRBJ2-7; maybe TRBD1 (7 bases). V was pared by 4 bases and J by 3 bases, with 11 bases between. The CDR3 is 13 residues long. CDR1 is SGHNT and CDR2 is YYREEE in the germline V gene (reference sequence). This CDR3 is CASSGGTVYEQYF. Written as DNA, the CDR3 is TGTGCCAGCAGCGGCGGGACAGTCTACGAGCAGTACTTC.

This rearrangement joins TRBV7-2 to TRBJ2-2; no firm D call. Germline lookup yields CDR1 SGHTA and CDR2 FQGNSA. The CDR3 has 16 amino acids. V shed 1 base and J shed 0 bases, with 9 bases lying between them. This CDR3 reads CASSLGWAPNTGELFF. CDR3 coding DNA: TGTGCCAGCAGCTTAGGATGGGCACCGAACACCGGGGAGCTGTTTTTT.

The chain is built from TRBV6-2 or TRBV6-3 and TRBJ2-7; D assignment may be TRBD1 or TRBD2 (6 bases each). The CDR3 covers 15 residues. Germline CDR1 MNHEY, CDR2 SVGEGT. Trimming shortened V by 3 bases and J by 0 bases, and 12 bases separated the two germline ends. The CDR3 reads CASSYAGGHSYEQYF. The CDR3 nucleotides read TGTGCCAGCAGTTATGCCGGGGGCCACTCCTACGAGCAGTACTTC.

The CDR3 DNA reads TGTGCCAGCAGCAATGACGGTGAAGCTTTCTTT. Translation gives CASSNDGEAFF. The chain recombines TRBV28 with TRBJ1-1; D is undetermined. CDR1 is MDHEN, CDR2 SYDVKM, per germline. The CDR3 has 11 residues. With 6 bases removed from V and 7 bases from J, the gap between germline ends came to 9 bases.

The chain joins TRBV5-1 to TRBJ2-7; D perhaps matches TRBD1 (6 bases). Trimming left V 2 bases short and J 2 bases short, with 11 bases between. Germline CDR1 reads SGHRS; CDR2 reads YFSETQ. The CDR3 totals 14 residues. The CDR3 loop reads CASSFAGETYEQYF. CDR3 nucleotide sequence: TGCGCCAGCAGCTTTGCAGGGGAGACCTACGAGCAGTACTTC.

V is TRBV6-4 and J is TRBJ2-6; D remains unclear. With 4 bases removed from V and 0 bases from J, the gap between germline ends came to 13 bases. Germline assignment: CDR1 MRHNA and CDR2 SNTAGT. The CDR3 covers 17 residues. The CDR3 protein is CASSVRAQSSGANVLTF. The CDR3 DNA reads TGTGCCAGCAGTGTAAGGGCTCAAAGCTCTGGGGCCAACGTCCTGACTTTC.

The chain recombines TRBV6-2 or TRBV6-3 with TRBJ2-2, with D possibly matching TRBD2 (6 bases). V lost 0 bases and J lost 5, with 13 bases in between. This CDR3 is built from 16 residues. CDR1 is MNHEY, CDR2 SVGEGT, per germline. CDR3: CASSYSRRGRTGELFF. The CDR3 bases are TGTGCCAGCAGTTACTCGAGGAGGGGAAGGACCGGGGAGCTGTTTTTT.

The chain carries TRBV4-2 and TRBJ2-7; the D is unclear. Trimming took 0 bases from V and 1 from J, leaving 13 bases between them. The CDR3 consists of 16 residues. The V gene's germline CDR1 is LGHNA and CDR2 YNFKEQ. The CDR3 nucleotides are TGTGCCAGCAGCCAAGATTTAGGTGTTGGGTCCTACGAGCAGTACTTC. This codes for CASSQDLGVGSYEQYF.

The chain joins TRBV7-9 to TRBJ1-1; 8 nucleotides match TRBD1. This CDR3 spans 16 amino acids. Germline V lookup: CDR1 SEHNR, CDR2 FQNEAQ (reference sequence). The junction had 11 bases not matched to a gene; V was cut back by 7 bases and J by 1 base. This chain's CDR3 is CASTPGVGQGNTEAFF. CDR3 bases: TGTGCCAGCACCCCGGGGGTAGGACAGGGGAACACTGAAGCTTTCTTT.

This clonotype was seen only a few times. J is TRBJ1-4 and V is TRBV4-1; 9 bases align to TRBD1. V was pared by 3 bases and J by 7 bases, with 3 bases of the junction left unmatched. Germline loops: CDR1 MGHRA, CDR2 YSYEKL. The CDR3 extends over 14 amino acids. The CDR3 loop is CASSQGQGREKLFF. The CDR3 nucleotides are TGCGCCAGCAGCCAGGGACAGGGTCGTGAAAAACTGTTTTTT.

The V and J genes are TRBV18 and TRBJ2-1, with D perhaps matching TRBD1 (5 bases). The ends were cut back, 4 bases at V and 4 bases at J, with 8 bases in the middle. The CDR3 is 13 amino acids. Per germline, CDR1 KGHSH and CDR2 LQKENI. CDR3 DNA sequence: TGTGCCAGCTCACTTCCAGGGTACAATGAGCAGTTCTTC. It is translated as CASSLPGYNEQFF.

The chain uses TRBV20-1 and TRBJ2-7; 7 positions match TRBD1. Germline V gene data show CDR1 as DFQATT and CDR2 as SNEGSKA (reference sequence). After removal of 2 bases from V and 5 bases from J, the junction contained 15 bases not matched to a gene. There are 16 residues in the CDR3. This chain's CDR3 is CSARRQGALPFDEQYF. The CDR3 DNA reads TGCAGTGCTAGACGACAGGGTGCCCTTCCCTTCGACGAGCAGTACTTC.

The rearrangement links TRBV7-9 to TRBJ2-5; either TRBD1 or TRBD2 may supply D (6 bases each). Germline CDR1 SEHNR, CDR2 FQNEAQ (reference sequence). CDR3 length: 15 amino acids. Between the trimmed V and J ends, which lost 5 bases and 3 bases, there was a span of 16 bases. The CDR3 nucleotides are TGTGCCAGCAGCAAACAGTCGGGGGCGAAAGAGACCCAGTACTTC. Translation: CASSKQSGAKETQYF. Together with reference TRBV7-9 and TRBJ2-5, the CDR3 gives the full variable domain: DTGVSQNPRHKITKRGQNVTFRCDPISEHNRLYWYRQTLGQGPEFLTYFQNEAQLEKSRLLSDRFSAERPKGSFSTLEIQRTEQGDSAMYLCASSKQSGAKETQYFGPGTRLLVL.

The CDR3 nucleotides read TGTGCCAGCAGCGGCGGCGGCTCCTACGAGCAGTACTTC. As protein: CASSGGGSYEQYF. The chain employs TRBV7-3 and TRBJ2-7; D not certain. The V gene's germline CDR1 is SGHTA and CDR2 FQGTGA. Trimming removed 5 bases at V and 0 bases at J, with 8 bases between. There are 13 residues in the CDR3.

The V call is TRBV20-1, the J call TRBJ2-6; unclear D gene. The germline V gene has CDR1 DFQATT and CDR2 SNEGSKA (reference sequence). CDR3 length: 15 amino acids. V lost 0 bases to trimming and J lost 5 bases, with 11 bases between them. As DNA, the CDR3 is TGCAGTGCTAGAGAGGAGAGCTCGAGGGCCAACGTCCTGACTTTC. Translating it yields CSAREESSRANVLTF.